These T cell receptor beta chains were read from a single sample in a study of Ad26.COV2.S vaccination and SARS-CoV-2 variants. The table came from immunoSEQ multiplex PCR; TCRdb's copy has only in-frame clones and leaves some out. The sample has about half a million clones, about 88% seen once; the top ten hold about 1.5%. The starting material was peripheral blood, obtained in a trial of Ad26.COV2.S vaccine versus placebo. These TCRs come from a person between 18 and 65 years old who received the Ad26.COV2.S COVID-19 vaccine or a placebo. Each CDR3 is given with its conserved first and last residue. The D gene is left open where the match is weak. Rows may omit the clone size; those that give it use once, few, many or a size class.

D gene	clone size	V gene	J gene	CDR3 DNA	CDR3 protein
NA	once	TRBV6-5	TRBJ1-5	TGTGCCAGCAGTAGGGGGGGCTCGCAGCCCCAGCATTTT	CASSRGGSQPQHF
TRBD1	NA	TRBV14	TRBJ1-1	TGTGCCAGCAGCCCCCCGACAGGGTACGGCACTGAAGCTTTCTTT	CASSPPTGYGTEAFF
NA	NA	TRBV29-1	TRBJ2-6	TGCAGCGCTAAGACTAGGGCTGGGGCCAACGTCCTGACTTTC	CSAKTRAGANVLTF
NA	NA	TRBV9	TRBJ2-1	TGTGCCAGCAGCATAACGACAGATGCCCCGAGCTCCTACAATGAGCAGTTCTTC	CASSITTDAPSSYNEQFF
NA	NA	TRBV6-5	TRBJ1-2	TGTGCCGCCGCTGGGGGACCCTATGGCTACACCTTC	CAAAGGPYGYTF
NA	NA	TRBV6-5	TRBJ1-2	TGTGCCAGCCATGGGGGGGCGACTCACTATGGCTACACCTTC	CASHGGATHYGYTF
TRBD2	NA	TRBV3-1/TRBV3-2	TRBJ2-1	TGTGCCAGCAGCCAAGATTTAAGCTTGGGCGGGCTAGCGGTTTACAATGAGCAGTTCTTC	CASSQDLSLGGLAVYNEQFF
TRBD2	once	TRBV5-4	TRBJ2-1	TGTGCCAGCAGCCCAACTAGCGGGGGAAGCTCCTACAATGAGCAGTTCTTC	CASSPTSGGSSYNEQFF
NA	NA	TRBV29-1	TRBJ2-7	TGCAGCGCTGGCGCCTTCTTCAGGATGGGTAGCGGCTTTTTCTACGAGCAGTACTTC	CSAGAFFRMGSGFFYEQYF
TRBD2	few	TRBV29-1	TRBJ2-7	TGCAGCGTTGGGACTAGCGGGCTCGACGAGCAGTACTTC	CSVGTSGLDEQYF
NA	NA	TRBV18	TRBJ2-2	TGTGCCAGCTCACCAGGGGGCGCCCCCGGCGGGGAGCTGTTTTTT	CASSPGGAPGGELFF
TRBD1	NA	TRBV5-1	TRBJ1-6	TGCGCCAGCAGCCAGTTACAGGGGCATAATTCACCCCTCCACTTT	CASSQLQGHNSPLHF
NA	NA	TRBV4-1	TRBJ1-3	TGCGCCAGCAGCCAGCCGGGCCGCTCGAACACCATATATTTT	CASSQPGRSNTIYF
NA	NA	TRBV3-1/TRBV3-2	TRBJ2-7	TGTGCCAGCAGCCCTGGGGCGGGGTTCTCCTACGAGCAGTACTTC	CASSPGAGFSYEQYF
NA	NA	TRBV4-1	TRBJ2-2	TGCGCCAGCAGCCAACTCGGCAGGGGGAACACCGGGGAGCTGTTTTTT	CASSQLGRGNTGELFF
TRBD2	NA	TRBV2	TRBJ2-1	TGTGCCAGCAGGAGAGGACTAGCGGTCAATGAGCAGTTCTTC	CASRRGLAVNEQFF
TRBD1	NA	TRBV4-2	TRBJ1-1	TGTGCCAGCAGCCAAAAGGGACAGTGGAGCACTGAAGCTTTCTTT	CASSQKGQWSTEAFF
NA	NA	TRBV25-1	TRBJ2-7	TGTGCCAGCAGAGAGGCCTACGAGCAGTACTTC	CASREAYEQYF
NA	NA	TRBV2	TRBJ1-3	TGTGCCAGCAGTCATGACGGCTCTGGAAACACCATATATTTT	CASSHDGSGNTIYF
TRBD2	NA	TRBV6-4	TRBJ2-3	TGTGCCAGCAGTGCTAGCGGGGGGGCAGATACGCAGTATTTT	CASSASGGADTQYF
NA	NA	TRBV28	TRBJ1-6	TGTGCCAGCAGGAGGGGTTCCTATAATTCACCCCTCCACTTT	CASRRGSYNSPLHF
NA	NA	TRBV7-9	TRBJ1-1	TGTGCCAGCAGCTTAGTATGGGGGGGAACTGAAGCTTTCTTT	CASSLVWGGTEAFF
TRBD2	NA	TRBV4-2	TRBJ2-7	TGTGCCAGCAGCCAAACCACCGGGCGGCTAGCGGCCACCTACGAGCAGTACTTC	CASSQTTGRLAATYEQYF
NA	NA	TRBV18	TRBJ1-1	TGTGCCAGCTCACCCACAGTGAACACTGAAGCTTTCTTT	CASSPTVNTEAFF
TRBD2	few	TRBV19	TRBJ2-1	TGTGCCAGTAGTATAGGACTAGCTGATGAGCAGTTCTTC	CASSIGLADEQFF
TRBD1	NA	TRBV18	TRBJ1-2	TGTGCCAGCTCACCGGACAGGGGGGTTAACTATGGCTACACCTTC	CASSPDRGVNYGYTF
NA	NA	TRBV28	TRBJ2-5	TGTGCCAGCAGTGTCCGGGACGGATACCAAGAGACCCAGTACTTC	CASSVRDGYQETQYF
TRBD2	NA	TRBV7-9	TRBJ2-1	TGTGCCAGCAGTTCGGGACTAGCGGCCAAGGATGAGCAGTTCTTC	CASSSGLAAKDEQFF
NA	few	TRBV9	TRBJ1-5	TGTGCCAGCAGCGTAGGAGTCAGTAGTGGGCCCCAGCATTTT	CASSVGVSSGPQHF
TRBD1	NA	TRBV4-1	TRBJ1-4	TGCGCCAGCAGCCAAGATAGGACAGGGACTAAACTGTTTTTT	CASSQDRTGTKLFF
NA	NA	TRBV6-1	TRBJ2-7	TGTGCCAGCAGTGAAGTTTTGTCAGGGGACCTAGGATGGCAGTACTTC	CASSEVLSGDLGWQYF
NA	once	TRBV19	TRBJ2-1	TGTGCCAGTAGTATGGGGCGAAGCTCCTACAATGAGCAGTTCTTC	CASSMGRSSYNEQFF
NA	few	TRBV6-4	TRBJ1-6	TGTGCCAGCAGTCGGACGGTGTTTAATTCACCCCTCCACTTT	CASSRTVFNSPLHF
NA	NA	TRBV2	TRBJ2-5	TGTGCCAGCAGTGAACGGCAGAATCTGCAAGAGACCCAGTACTTC	CASSERQNLQETQYF
NA	NA	TRBV30	TRBJ1-1	TGTGCCTGGAGTCAGGGACGATGGGCCCTGTCCGGAATGAACACTGAAGCTTTCTTT	CAWSQGRWALSGMNTEAFF
NA	NA	TRBV4-1	TRBJ1-6	TGCGCCAGCAGCCAAGTCTCTCCGGGGCAAGTTAATTCACCCCTCCACTTT	CASSQVSPGQVNSPLHF
TRBD1	NA	TRBV11-2	TRBJ2-5	TGTGCCAGCAGAAGGCGGACAGGGGGGATCCACCAAGAGACCCAGTACTTC	CASRRRTGGIHQETQYF
NA	NA	TRBV27	TRBJ1-1	TGTGCCAGCAGTCCAGCGAGGGGCCAGAACACTGAAGCTTTCTTT	CASSPARGQNTEAFF
NA	NA	TRBV7-9	TRBJ2-7	TGTGCCAGCAGCTCCGGGACTCCTAAGTACGAGCAGTACTTC	CASSSGTPKYEQYF
NA	NA	TRBV3-1/TRBV3-2	TRBJ2-7	TGTGCCAGCAGTCCGGGAACTACCTACGAGCAGTACTTC	CASSPGTTYEQYF
NA	NA	TRBV6-2/TRBV6-3	TRBJ1-2	TGTGCCAGCAGTTCCGGGACGGGTTACTATGGCTACACCTTC	CASSSGTGYYGYTF
TRBD1	NA	TRBV10-2	TRBJ2-7	TGCGCCAGCAGTGAGTATCCGGGACAGGGGCCCTACGAGCAGTACTTC	CASSEYPGQGPYEQYF
NA	NA	TRBV27	TRBJ2-5	TGTGCCAGCAGTTTGGGAGGGGGCGCACGGGAGACCCAGTACTTC	CASSLGGGARETQYF
NA	NA	TRBV29-1	TRBJ2-7	TGCAGCGTCGGTTTGGGGGCGGGCGAGCAGTACTTC	CSVGLGAGEQYF
TRBD1	NA	TRBV6-4	TRBJ1-2	TGTGCCAGCATCAACCCCGGGACAGCCGTCCGTGAAGGCTACACCTTC	CASINPGTAVREGYTF